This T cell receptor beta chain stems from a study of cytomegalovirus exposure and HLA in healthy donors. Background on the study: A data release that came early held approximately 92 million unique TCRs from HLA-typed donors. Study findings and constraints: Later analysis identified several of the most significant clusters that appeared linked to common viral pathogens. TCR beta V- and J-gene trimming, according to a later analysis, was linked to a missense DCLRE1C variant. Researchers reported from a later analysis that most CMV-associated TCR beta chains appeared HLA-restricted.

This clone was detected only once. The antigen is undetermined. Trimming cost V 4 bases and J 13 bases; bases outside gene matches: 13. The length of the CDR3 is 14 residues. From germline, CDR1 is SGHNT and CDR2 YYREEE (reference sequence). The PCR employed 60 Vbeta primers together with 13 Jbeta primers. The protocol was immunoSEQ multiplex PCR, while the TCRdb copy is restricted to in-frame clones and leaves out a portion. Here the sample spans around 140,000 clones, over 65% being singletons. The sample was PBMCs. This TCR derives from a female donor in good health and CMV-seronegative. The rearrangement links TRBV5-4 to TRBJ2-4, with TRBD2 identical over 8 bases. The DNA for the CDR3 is TGTGCCAGCAGCCCCGGGGGGGTAGCTTTCGTCCAGTACTTC. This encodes CASSPGGVAFVQYF.